The 18 T cell receptor beta chains listed next were all sequenced from one sample in a study of tumor-infiltrating lymphocytes in localized non-small cell lung cancer. Clones were sequenced by immunoSEQ multiplex PCR, and TCRdb holds only the in-frame ones, with some missing. Of 6,000 or so clones in the sample, around 61% were seen once. The sequenced material came from uninvolved lung tissue not adjacent to the tumor. The source of these receptors is a human donor with non-small cell lung cancer.

This sequence joins TRBV5-1 and TRBJ2-1; TRBD2 might be the D (6 bases). Germline CDR1 reads SGHRS; CDR2 reads YFSETQ. V lost 1 base and J 5 bases, leaving 16 bases between the germline ends. The CDR3 is 16 amino acids. The CDR3: CASSLLGLGVHNEQFF. The CDR3 DNA reads TGCGCCAGCAGCTTGTTGGGACTTGGAGTCCACAATGAGCAGTTCTTC.

This chain connects TRBV4-3 to TRBJ2-2; 7 bases map to TRBD1. Germline V CDR1 and CDR2: LGHNA, YSLEER. V was clipped by 2 bases and J by 3 bases; unmatched bases: 6. The CDR3 totals 16 residues. The CDR3, as DNA: TGCGCCAGCAGCCAAAGGGGACAGCCTTACACCGGGGAGCTGTTTTTT. As protein: CASSQRGQPYTGELFF.

This chain links TRBV30 with TRBJ1-1, with D perhaps matching TRBD1 (6 bases). Germline V gene data show CDR1 as GTSNPN and CDR2 as SVGIG (reference sequence). The CDR3 covers 23 residues. Trimming left V 0 bases short and J 0 bases short, with 35 bases between. Here the CDR3 DNA reads TGTGCCTGGAGTGTCTGGGAATCGGGGCGCGGGGGGCCTACAACAACCTTGAACACTGAAGCTTTCTTT. This encodes CAWSVWESGRGGPTTTLNTEAFF. The variable domain in full, completed from reference TRBV30 and TRBJ1-1, reads SQTIHQWPATLVQPVGSPLSLECTVEGTSNPNLYWYRQAAGRGLQLLFYSVGIGQISSEVPQNLSASRPQDRQFILSSKKLLLSDSGFYLCAWSVWESGRGGPTTTLNTEAFFGQGTRLTVV.

The chain has TRBV6-5 and TRBJ2-5; no firm D call. V was shortened by 2 bases and J by 5 bases, with 3 bases between the two germline ends. Germline V CDR1 and CDR2: MNHEY, SVGAGI. The length of the CDR3 is 11 residues. The CDR3 sequence: CASSYAETQYF. The CDR3 coding sequence is TGTGCCAGCAGTTACGCCGAGACCCAGTACTTC.

V is TRBV4-1 and J is TRBJ1-2; D call uncertain. The ends were cut back, 4 bases at V and 4 bases at J, with 13 bases in the middle. CDR1 and CDR2 (germline): MGHRA, YSYEKL. The CDR3 is 14 amino acids. The CDR3 DNA follows: TGCGCCAGCAGCCTGGCGGGCAGAGTCTATGGCTACACCTTC. Its protein is CASSLAGRVYGYTF.

V is TRBV29-1 and J is TRBJ2-7, with a tentative D call TRBD1 (7 bases). The length of the CDR3 is 15 residues. Germline V gene lookup returns CDR1 SQVTM and CDR2 ANQGSEA. Trimming pared 2 bases from V and 4 bases from J, leaving 18 bases between. CDR3: CSVEIVGAGGYEQYF. The CDR3 nucleotides read TGCAGCGTTGAAATTGTGGGGGCAGGGGGGTACGAGCAGTACTTC.

This clone has only a few counts. The chain couples TRBV30 to TRBJ1-2, with 9 bases matching TRBD1. Trimming at V came to 0 bases and at J to 8 bases, leaving 7 bases not matched to a gene. The CDR3 extends over 14 amino acids. Germline V gives CDR1 GTSNPN, CDR2 SVGIG (reference sequence). CDR3 sequence (DNA): TGTGCCTGGAGTGTACCGAACAGGGGGCGCGGCTACACCTTC. This codes for CAWSVPNRGRGYTF.

This clone came up a few times. The J gene is TRBJ1-3, the V gene TRBV25-1, with D possibly TRBD1 on 6 matching bases. The CDR3 is 14 amino acids. The germline CDR1 and CDR2 sequences are MGHDK and SYGVNS. V dropped 6 bases and J dropped 3 bases, with 12 bases sitting between them. The CDR3 nucleotides read TGTGCCAGCAGGGGGACACCCTTTGGAAACACCATATATTTT. It codes for CASRGTPFGNTIYF.

The chain recombines TRBV30 with TRBJ1-5, with D possibly matching TRBD1 (6 bases). The CDR3 has 13 amino acids. From germline, CDR1 is GTSNPN and CDR2 SVGIG (reference sequence). The V and J ends lost 5 bases and 0 bases respectively, with 8 bases between them. The CDR3 DNA reads TGTGCCTGGGAGACAGGTAGCAATCAGCCCCAGCATTTT. Encoded protein: CAWETGSNQPQHF.

This clone is categorized as medium-sized (0.01 to 0.1%). V is TRBV11-1 and J is TRBJ2-3, with TRBD1 identical over 8 bases. The trim removed 5 bases at V and 4 bases at J, leaving 17 bases unmatched. This CDR3 has 18 residues. CDR1 is SGHAT and CDR2 is FQDESV in the germline V gene (reference sequence). The DNA for the CDR3 is TGTGCCAGCAGCCCACCCCTCCGGACCGGACAGGGTTCAGATACGCAGTATTTT. Amino acids: CASSPPLRTGQGSDTQYF.

The chain employs TRBV28 and TRBJ2-1; 10 bases fit TRBD2. The CDR3 covers 17 residues. Germline V gives CDR1 MDHEN, CDR2 SYDVKM. Trimming cost V 5 bases and J 5 bases; bases outside gene matches: 12. For the CDR3, the DNA is TGTGCCAGCAGTCTCCCCCTTACTAGCGGGGACGACAATGAGCAGTTCTTC. It is translated as CASSLPLTSGDDNEQFF.

This chain links TRBV7-2 with TRBJ2-7; 15 bases match TRBD2. Germline V gene lookup returns CDR1 SGHTA and CDR2 FQGNSA. Germline trimming cut 4 bases from V and 7 bases from J; bases unmatched to any gene: 2. The CDR3 has 14 amino acids. CDR3 in amino acids: CASSWGLAGGEQYF. In nucleotides, the CDR3 is TGTGCCAGCAGCTGGGGACTAGCGGGGGGAGAGCAGTACTTC.

V gene TRBV7-2 combines with J gene TRBJ1-4, with D maybe TRBD1 (6 bases). The CDR3 consists of 18 residues. CDR1 and CDR2 from the germline V gene are SGHTA and FQGNSA. V was trimmed by 1 base and J by 7 bases, leaving 22 bases between them. The CDR3 DNA reads TGTGCCAGCAGCTTAGAGGGGACACAGGGCACCCGGGGTGAAAAACTGTTTTTT. Protein sequence: CASSLEGTQGTRGEKLFF.

This clone occurred a few times. The rearrangement links TRBV4-2 to TRBJ2-1; D is possibly TRBD2 (6 bases). Germline CDR1 is LGHNA and CDR2 is YNFKEQ. V gave up 0 bases and J gave up 6 bases, with 12 bases separating them. This CDR3 contains 15 residues. Here the CDR3 reads CASSQDTGAPNEQFF. Here the CDR3 DNA reads TGTGCCAGCAGCCAAGATACGGGAGCCCCCAATGAGCAGTTCTTC.

This clone was recorded a few times. The chain employs TRBV7-9 and TRBJ2-7, with D possibly TRBD1 on 6 matching bases. V lost 3 bases and J lost 3, with 9 bases in between. CDR1 and CDR2 from the germline V gene are SEHNR and FQNEAQ (reference sequence). The CDR3 contains 13 residues. The CDR3 sequence is CASSLGALYEQYF. The DNA of the CDR3 is TGTGCCAGCAGCTTGGGGGCCCTCTACGAGCAGTACTTC.

The gene calls are TRBV5-1 and TRBJ2-5; a possible D gene is TRBD1 (5 bases). This CDR3 region has 13 residues. Trimming left V 4 bases short and J 1 base short, with 8 bases between. Germline lookup yields CDR1 SGHRS and CDR2 YFSETQ. This CDR3 is CASSPGPQETQYF. For the CDR3, the DNA is TGCGCCAGCAGCCCAGGGCCCCAAGAGACCCAGTACTTC.

V is TRBV6-5 and J is TRBJ2-7, with 8 positions matching TRBD1. The CDR3 consists of 13 residues. From germline, CDR1 is MNHEY and CDR2 SVGAGI. The J segment lost 4 bases and the V segment lost 7 bases, leaving 6 bases of the junction unmatched. The DNA for the CDR3 is TGTGCCAGCAATCGACAGGGGAGTTACGAGCAGTACTTC. Translated: CASNRQGSYEQYF.

The rearrangement links TRBV9 to TRBJ2-1; D is possibly TRBD2 (5 bases). V lost 0 bases and J 12 bases, leaving 13 bases between the germline ends. The CDR3 extends over 13 amino acids. Germline V CDR1 and CDR2: SGDLS, YYNGEE. The CDR3 here is CASSVGAELGQFF. Here the CDR3 DNA reads TGTGCCAGCAGCGTAGGAGCGGAACTCGGGCAGTTCTTC.